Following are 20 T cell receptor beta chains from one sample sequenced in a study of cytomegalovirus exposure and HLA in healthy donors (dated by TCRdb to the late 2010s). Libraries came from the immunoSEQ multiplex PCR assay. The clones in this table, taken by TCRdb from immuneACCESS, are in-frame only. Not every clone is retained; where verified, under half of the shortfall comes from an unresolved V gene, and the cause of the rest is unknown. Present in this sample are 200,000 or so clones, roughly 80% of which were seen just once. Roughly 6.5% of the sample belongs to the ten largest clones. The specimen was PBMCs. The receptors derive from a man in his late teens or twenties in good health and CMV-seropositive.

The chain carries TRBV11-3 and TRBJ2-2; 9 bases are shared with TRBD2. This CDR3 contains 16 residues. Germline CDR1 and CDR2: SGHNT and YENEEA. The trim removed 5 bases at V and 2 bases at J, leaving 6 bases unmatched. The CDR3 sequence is CASSEAGTSNTGELFF. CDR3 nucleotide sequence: TGTGCCAGCAGCGAAGCCGGGACTAGCAACACCGGGGAGCTGTTTTTT.

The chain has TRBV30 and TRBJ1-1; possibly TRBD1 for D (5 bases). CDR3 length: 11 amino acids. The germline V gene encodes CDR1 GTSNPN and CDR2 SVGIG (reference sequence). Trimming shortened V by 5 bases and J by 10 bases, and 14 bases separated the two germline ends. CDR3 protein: CAWARGGVAFF. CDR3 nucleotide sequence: TGTGCCTGGGCGCGGGGAGGGGTAGCTTTCTTT.

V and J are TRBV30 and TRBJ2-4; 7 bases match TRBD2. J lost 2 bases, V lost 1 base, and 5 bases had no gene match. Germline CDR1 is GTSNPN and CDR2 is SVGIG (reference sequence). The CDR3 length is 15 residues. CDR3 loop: CAWSGEGGTKNIQYF. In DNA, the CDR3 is TGTGCCTGGAGTGGTGAGGGAGGGACCAAAAACATTCAGTACTTC. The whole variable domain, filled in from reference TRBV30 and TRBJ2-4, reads SQTIHQWPATLVQPVGSPLSLECTVEGTSNPNLYWYRQAAGRGLQLLFYSVGIGQISSEVPQNLSASRPQDRQFILSSKKLLLSDSGFYLCAWSGEGGTKNIQYFGAGTRLSVL.

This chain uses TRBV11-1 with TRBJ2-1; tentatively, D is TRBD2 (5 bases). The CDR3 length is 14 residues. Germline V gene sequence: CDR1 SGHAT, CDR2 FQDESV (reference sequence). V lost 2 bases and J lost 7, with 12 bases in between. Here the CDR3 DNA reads TGTGCCAGCAGCTTATCCGGGAATAGGAATGAGCAGTTCTTC. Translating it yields CASSLSGNRNEQFF.

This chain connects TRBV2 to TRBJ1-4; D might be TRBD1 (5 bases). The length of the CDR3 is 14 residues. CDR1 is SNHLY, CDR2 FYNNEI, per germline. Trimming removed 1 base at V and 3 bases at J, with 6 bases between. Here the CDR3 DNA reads TGTGCCAGCAGTGAAGGCAGGGCTAATGAAAAACTGTTTTTT. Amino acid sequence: CASSEGRANEKLFF.

This CDR3 reads CASSLGGREETQYF. CDR3 sequence (DNA): TGTGCCAGCAGTTTAGGGGGCCGCGAGGAGACCCAGTACTTC. The chain couples TRBV28 to TRBJ2-5; D perhaps matches TRBD1 (6 bases). Germline assignment: CDR1 MDHEN and CDR2 SYDVKM. Trimming removed 2 bases from V and 5 bases from J, with 12 bases in between. The CDR3 loop spans 14 amino acids.

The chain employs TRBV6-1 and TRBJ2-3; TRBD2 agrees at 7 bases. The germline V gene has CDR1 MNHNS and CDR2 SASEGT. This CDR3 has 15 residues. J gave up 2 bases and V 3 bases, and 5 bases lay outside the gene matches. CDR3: CASSEWTRYTDTQYF. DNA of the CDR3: TGTGCCAGCAGTGAGTGGACTAGATACACAGATACGCAGTATTTT.

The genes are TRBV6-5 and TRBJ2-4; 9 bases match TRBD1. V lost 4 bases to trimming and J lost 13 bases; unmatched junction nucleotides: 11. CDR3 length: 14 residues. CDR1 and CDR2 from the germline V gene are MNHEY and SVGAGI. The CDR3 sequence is CASSSSPGTGSQYF. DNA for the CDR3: TGTGCCAGCAGTTCCAGTCCCGGGACAGGGTCCCAGTACTTC.

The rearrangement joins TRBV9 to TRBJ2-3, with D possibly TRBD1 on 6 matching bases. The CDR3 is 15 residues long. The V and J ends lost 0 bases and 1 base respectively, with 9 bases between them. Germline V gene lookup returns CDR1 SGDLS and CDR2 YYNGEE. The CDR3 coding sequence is TGTGCCAGCAGCGTAGTGGCAGGGGGCACAGATACGCAGTATTTT. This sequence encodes CASSVVAGGTDTQYF.

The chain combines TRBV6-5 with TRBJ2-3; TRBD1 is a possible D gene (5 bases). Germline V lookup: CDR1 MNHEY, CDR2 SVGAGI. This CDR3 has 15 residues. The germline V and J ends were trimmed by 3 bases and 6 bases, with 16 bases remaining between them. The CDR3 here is CASSYGHRSTDTQYF. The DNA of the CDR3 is TGTGCCAGCAGTTATGGCCACAGGTCAACGGATACGCAGTATTTT.

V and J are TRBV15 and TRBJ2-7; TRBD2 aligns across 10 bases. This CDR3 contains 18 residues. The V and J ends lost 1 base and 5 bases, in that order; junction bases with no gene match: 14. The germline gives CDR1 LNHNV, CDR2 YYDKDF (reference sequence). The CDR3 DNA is TGTGCCACCAGCAGAGGGGTTAGCGGGAGGACCGCCCCTAACGAGCAGTACTTC. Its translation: CATSRGVSGRTAPNEQYF.

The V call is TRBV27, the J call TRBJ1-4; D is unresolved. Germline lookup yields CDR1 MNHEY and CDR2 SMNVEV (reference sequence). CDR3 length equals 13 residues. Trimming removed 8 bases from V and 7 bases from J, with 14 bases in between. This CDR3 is CASLGQGSEKLFF. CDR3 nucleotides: TGTGCCAGCCTGGGTCAAGGGAGTGAAAAACTGTTTTTT.

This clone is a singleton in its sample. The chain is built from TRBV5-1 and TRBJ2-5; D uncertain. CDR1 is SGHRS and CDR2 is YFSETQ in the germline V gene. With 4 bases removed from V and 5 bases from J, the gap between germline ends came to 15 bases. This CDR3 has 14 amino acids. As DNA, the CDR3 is TGCGCCAGCAGCCTCGGCCAAGAGGCGGAGACCCAGTACTTC. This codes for CASSLGQEAETQYF.

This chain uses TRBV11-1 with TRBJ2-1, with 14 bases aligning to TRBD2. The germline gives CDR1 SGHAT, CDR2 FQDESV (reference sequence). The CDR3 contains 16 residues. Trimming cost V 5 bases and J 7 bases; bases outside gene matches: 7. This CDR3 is CASSPGLAGVWNEQFF. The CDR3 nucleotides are TGTGCCAGCAGCCCGGGACTAGCGGGAGTGTGGAATGAGCAGTTCTTC.

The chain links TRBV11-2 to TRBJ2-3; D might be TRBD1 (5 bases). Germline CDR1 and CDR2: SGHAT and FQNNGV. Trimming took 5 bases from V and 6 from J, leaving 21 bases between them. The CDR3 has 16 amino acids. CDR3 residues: CASSPRGAAEGDTQYF. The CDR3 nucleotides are TGTGCCAGCAGCCCCCGTGGGGCAGCCGAAGGGGATACGCAGTATTTT.

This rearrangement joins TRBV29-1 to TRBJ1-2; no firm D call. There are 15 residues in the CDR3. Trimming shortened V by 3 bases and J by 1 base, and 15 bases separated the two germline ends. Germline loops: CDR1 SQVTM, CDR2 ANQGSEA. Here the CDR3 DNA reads TGCAGCGTTGATAGTGATCGAGGGTTTAACTATGGCTACACCTTC. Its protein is CSVDSDRGFNYGYTF.

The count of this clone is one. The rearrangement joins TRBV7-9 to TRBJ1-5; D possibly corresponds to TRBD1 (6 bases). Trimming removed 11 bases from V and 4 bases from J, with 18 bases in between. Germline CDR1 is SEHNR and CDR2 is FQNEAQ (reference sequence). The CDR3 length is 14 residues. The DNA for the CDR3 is TGTGCCGGAATCGACAGAGGGGGAAATCAGCCCCAGCATTTT. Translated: CAGIDRGGNQPQHF.

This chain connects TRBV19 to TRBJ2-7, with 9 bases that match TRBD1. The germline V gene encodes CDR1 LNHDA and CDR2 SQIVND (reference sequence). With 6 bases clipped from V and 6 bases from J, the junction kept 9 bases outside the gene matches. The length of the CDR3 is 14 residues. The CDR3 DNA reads TGTGCCAGTAGCTACCTTGGACAGGGGCTCGAGCAGTACTTC. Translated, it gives CASSYLGQGLEQYF.

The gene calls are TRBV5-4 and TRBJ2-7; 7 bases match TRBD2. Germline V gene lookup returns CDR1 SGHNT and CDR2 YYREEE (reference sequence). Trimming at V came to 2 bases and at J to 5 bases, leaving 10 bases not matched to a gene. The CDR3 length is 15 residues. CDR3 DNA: TGTGCCAGCAGCTTTGGGGCTAGCGGTGCCAACGAGCAGTACTTC. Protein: CASSFGASGANEQYF.

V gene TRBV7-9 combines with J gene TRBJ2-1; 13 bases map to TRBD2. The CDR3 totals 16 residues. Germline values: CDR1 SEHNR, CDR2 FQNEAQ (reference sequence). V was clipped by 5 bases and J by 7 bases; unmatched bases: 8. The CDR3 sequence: CASSPRLAGGRNEQFF. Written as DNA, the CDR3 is TGTGCCAGCAGCCCGCGACTAGCGGGAGGAAGAAATGAGCAGTTCTTC.